These T cell receptor beta chains were read from a single sample in a study of blood T cell repertoires in COVID-19. Libraries were prepared by immunoSEQ multiplex PCR; TCRdb keeps only in-frame clonotypes and omits some of them. This table has around 200,000 clones, roughly 87% appearing once. Specimen: peripheral blood. The receptors come from a man between 40 and 49 years old with active or convalescent COVID-19. CDR3s include the opening cysteine and the closing phenylalanine or tryptophan. The D gene is left open where the match is weak. Only part of the rows carry a size: once, few, many, or a class if the clone is expanded.

V gene: TRBV10-3; clone size: once; CDR3 length: 17; D gene: .; J gene: TRBJ2-1; CDR3 DNA: TGTGCCATCAGTGAGTCGACGGGGTCAATGTCCTACAATGAGCAGTTCTTC; CDR3 protein: CAISESTGSMSYNEQFF
V gene: TRBV6-5; clone size: .; CDR3 length: 14; D gene: .; J gene: TRBJ1-5; CDR3 DNA: TGTGCCAGCTCGAGCCAGGGTTATGATCAGCCCCAGCATTTT; CDR3 protein: CASSSQGYDQPQHF
V gene: TRBV5-1; clone size: .; CDR3 length: 15; D gene: TRBD1; J gene: TRBJ2-1; CDR3 DNA: TGCGCCAGCAGCGCCGGGACAGGGGGCTTGAATGAGCAGTTCTTC; CDR3 protein: CASSAGTGGLNEQFF
V gene: TRBV3-1/TRBV3-2; clone size: .; CDR3 length: 21; D gene: TRBD1; J gene: TRBJ1-5; CDR3 DNA: TGTGCCAGCAGCCAAGGAGAGCGGGACAGGCGATTAAGTGGTTCCCGTCAGCCCCAGCATTTT; CDR3 protein: CASSQGERDRRLSGSRQPQHF
V gene: TRBV19; clone size: once; CDR3 length: 13; D gene: .; J gene: TRBJ1-2; CDR3 DNA: TGTGCCAGTTTGGGGGGGATGAACTATGGCTACACCTTC; CDR3 protein: CASLGGMNYGYTF
V gene: TRBV27; clone size: .; CDR3 length: 17; D gene: TRBD2; J gene: TRBJ2-1; CDR3 DNA: TGTGCCAGCAGTCTTAGGACTAGCGGGGGGGCCGGCAATGAGCAGTTCTTC; CDR3 protein: CASSLRTSGGAGNEQFF
V gene: TRBV28; clone size: once; CDR3 length: 13; D gene: .; J gene: TRBJ2-1; CDR3 DNA: TGTGCCAACTCGGACAGTTTTGGGAATGAGCAGTTCTTC; CDR3 protein: CANSDSFGNEQFF
V gene: TRBV28; clone size: few; CDR3 length: 13; D gene: .; J gene: TRBJ2-2; CDR3 DNA: TGTGCCAGCAAGCCCGGAGGGACCGGGGAGCTGTTTTTT; CDR3 protein: CASKPGGTGELFF
V gene: TRBV4-1; clone size: .; CDR3 length: 14; D gene: TRBD1; J gene: TRBJ1-1; CDR3 DNA: TGCGCCAGCAGCCTGGGACAGGGGAACACTGAAGCTTTCTTT; CDR3 protein: CASSLGQGNTEAFF
V gene: TRBV6-5; clone size: .; CDR3 length: 13; D gene: .; J gene: TRBJ1-2; CDR3 DNA: TGTGCCAGCAGACGGGATTTCAACTATGGCTACACCTTC; CDR3 protein: CASRRDFNYGYTF
V gene: TRBV27; clone size: .; CDR3 length: 11; D gene: .; J gene: TRBJ2-1; CDR3 DNA: TGTGCCAGCAGGACAAAGTATGAGCAGTTCTTC; CDR3 protein: CASRTKYEQFF
V gene: TRBV28; clone size: .; CDR3 length: 15; D gene: TRBD1; J gene: TRBJ2-7; CDR3 DNA: TGTGCCAGCAGACGGGACAGGGGGCGGGCGGGCGAGCAGTACTTC; CDR3 protein: CASRRDRGRAGEQYF
V gene: TRBV6-6; clone size: .; CDR3 length: 15; D gene: TRBD1; J gene: TRBJ1-4; CDR3 DNA: TGTGCCAGCAGTTCCGAGACAGGGATAGGTGAAAAACTGTTTTTT; CDR3 protein: CASSSETGIGEKLFF
V gene: TRBV6-5; clone size: .; CDR3 length: 13; D gene: TRBD1; J gene: TRBJ2-7; CDR3 DNA: TGTGCCAGCTGGGGACAGGGGTTTTACGAGCAGTACTTC; CDR3 protein: CASWGQGFYEQYF
V gene: TRBV7-9; clone size: .; CDR3 length: 16; D gene: .; J gene: TRBJ2-7; CDR3 DNA: TGTGCCAGCAGCTTAGGGTACGGACAACTCGCCTACGAGCAGTACTTC; CDR3 protein: CASSLGYGQLAYEQYF
V gene: TRBV5-5; clone size: .; CDR3 length: 14; D gene: .; J gene: TRBJ1-1; CDR3 DNA: TGTGCCAGCAGCTTACCACTCACAGGGACTGAAGCTTTCTTT; CDR3 protein: CASSLPLTGTEAFF
V gene: TRBV5-1; clone size: .; CDR3 length: 13; D gene: TRBD1; J gene: TRBJ1-2; CDR3 DNA: TGCGCCAGCAGCCTGCAGGGGGCGGATGGCTACACCTTC; CDR3 protein: CASSLQGADGYTF
V gene: TRBV19; clone size: .; CDR3 length: 14; D gene: .; J gene: TRBJ2-7; CDR3 DNA: TGTGCCAGTAGAGAAAGAGGCAGGGCCTACGAGCAGTACTTC; CDR3 protein: CASRERGRAYEQYF
V gene: TRBV5-1; clone size: .; CDR3 length: 14; D gene: .; J gene: TRBJ2-7; CDR3 DNA: TGCGCCAGCAGCTTAAGCGGGCCGACCTACGAGCAGTACTTC; CDR3 protein: CASSLSGPTYEQYF
V gene: TRBV7-9; clone size: .; CDR3 length: 13; D gene: .; J gene: TRBJ2-3; CDR3 DNA: TGTGCCAGCAGCCCCTCGGCGGCGGATACGCAGTATTTT; CDR3 protein: CASSPSAADTQYF
V gene: TRBV28; clone size: .; CDR3 length: 16; D gene: .; J gene: TRBJ1-4; CDR3 DNA: TGTGCCAGCAGTTTAGATCGCGGGACTACTAATGAAAAACTGTTTTTT; CDR3 protein: CASSLDRGTTNEKLFF
V gene: TRBV7-3; clone size: few; CDR3 length: 16; D gene: .; J gene: TRBJ2-7; CDR3 DNA: TGTGCCAGCAGCTTAAGGCCCTCTCCTGGGCCCTACGAGCAGTACTTC; CDR3 protein: CASSLRPSPGPYEQYF
V gene: TRBV6-1; clone size: .; CDR3 length: 14; D gene: .; J gene: TRBJ1-1; CDR3 DNA: TGTGCCAGCAGTGAATGGGGGCGCGGCACTGAAGCTTTCTTT; CDR3 protein: CASSEWGRGTEAFF
V gene: TRBV4-1; clone size: few; CDR3 length: 17; D gene: TRBD1; J gene: TRBJ1-6; CDR3 DNA: TGCGCCAGCAGCCGAGGGACAGGGGGCGCCTATAATTCACCCCTCCACTTT; CDR3 protein: CASSRGTGGAYNSPLHF
V gene: TRBV5-8; clone size: .; CDR3 length: 13; D gene: .; J gene: TRBJ1-2; CDR3 DNA: TGTGCCAGCAGCCCAGGGCCCGACTATGGCTACACCTTC; CDR3 protein: CASSPGPDYGYTF
V gene: TRBV19; clone size: once; CDR3 length: 16; D gene: TRBD1; J gene: TRBJ1-5; CDR3 DNA: TGTGCCAGTAGTATACAGACAGGGGGTGTATATCAGCCCCAGCATTTT; CDR3 protein: CASSIQTGGVYQPQHF
V gene: TRBV27; clone size: once; CDR3 length: 15; D gene: .; J gene: TRBJ1-1; CDR3 DNA: TGTGCCAGCAGTACGGCGGGGTGGGAGGCCACTGAAGCTTTCTTT; CDR3 protein: CASSTAGWEATEAFF
V gene: TRBV11-3; clone size: .; CDR3 length: 12; D gene: .; J gene: TRBJ1-1; CDR3 DNA: TGTGCCAGCAGCTCCGAAGGAGATGAAGCTTTCTTT; CDR3 protein: CASSSEGDEAFF
V gene: TRBV5-1; clone size: .; CDR3 length: 16; D gene: .; J gene: TRBJ2-2; CDR3 DNA: TGCGCCAGCAGCTTACTCCCTAGCGTAAACACCGGGGAGCTGTTTTTT; CDR3 protein: CASSLLPSVNTGELFF
V gene: TRBV7-3; clone size: .; CDR3 length: 14; D gene: TRBD2; J gene: TRBJ2-3; CDR3 DNA: TGTGCCAGCAGCTTATTGCGGGAGGCAGATACGCAGTATTTT; CDR3 protein: CASSLLREADTQYF
V gene: TRBV28; clone size: .; CDR3 length: 16; D gene: TRBD1; J gene: TRBJ1-5; CDR3 DNA: TGTGCCAGTAGGACAGGGGGTTACTATAGCAATCAGCCCCAGCATTTT; CDR3 protein: CASRTGGYYSNQPQHF
V gene: TRBV15; clone size: .; CDR3 length: 16; D gene: .; J gene: TRBJ1-2; CDR3 DNA: TGTGCCACCAGCAGAGAGGACAGACTGCCCGTCTATGGCTACACCTTC; CDR3 protein: CATSREDRLPVYGYTF
V gene: TRBV28; clone size: .; CDR3 length: 15; D gene: .; J gene: TRBJ2-1; CDR3 DNA: TGTGCCAGCAGTTTTGGTCAGGGGTCGTCCAATGAGCAGTTCTTC; CDR3 protein: CASSFGQGSSNEQFF
V gene: TRBV30; clone size: .; CDR3 length: 16; D gene: .; J gene: TRBJ2-7; CDR3 DNA: TGTGCCTGGAGTCTCCCCGAGTGGAGGGGGGGGCCCGAGCAGTACTTC; CDR3 protein: CAWSLPEWRGGPEQYF
V gene: TRBV19; clone size: .; CDR3 length: 14; D gene: TRBD1; J gene: TRBJ1-6; CDR3 DNA: TGTGCCAGTAGTCTCAGGGGGAATAATTCACCCCTCCACTTT; CDR3 protein: CASSLRGNNSPLHF
V gene: TRBV7-3; clone size: .; CDR3 length: 15; D gene: TRBD1; J gene: TRBJ1-1; CDR3 DNA: TGTGCCAGCAGCCGACAGGGGGATGGTACGACTGAAGCTTTCTTT; CDR3 protein: CASSRQGDGTTEAFF
V gene: TRBV30; clone size: .; CDR3 length: 14; D gene: TRBD1; J gene: TRBJ1-3; CDR3 DNA: TGTGCCTGGAGCAGGACAGGGGTCGGAAACACCATATATTTT; CDR3 protein: CAWSRTGVGNTIYF
V gene: TRBV28; clone size: .; CDR3 length: 12; D gene: TRBD2; J gene: TRBJ2-3; CDR3 DNA: TGTGCCAGCAGGTTCGGGGGGGATACGCAGTATTTT; CDR3 protein: CASRFGGDTQYF
V gene: TRBV18; clone size: .; CDR3 length: 13; D gene: .; J gene: TRBJ1-1; CDR3 DNA: TGTGCCAGCTCACGCCCCGGGGGAACTGAAGCTTTCTTT; CDR3 protein: CASSRPGGTEAFF
V gene: TRBV12-3/TRBV12-4; clone size: .; CDR3 length: 11; D gene: .; J gene: TRBJ2-1; CDR3 DNA: TGTGCCAGCAGCCAGGGAAATGAGCAGTTCTTC; CDR3 protein: CASSQGNEQFF
V gene: TRBV18; clone size: few; CDR3 length: 14; D gene: TRBD1; J gene: TRBJ1-1; CDR3 DNA: TGTGCCAGCTCACGAAGCGACAGGGTAACTGAAGCTTTCTTT; CDR3 protein: CASSRSDRVTEAFF
V gene: TRBV27; clone size: .; CDR3 length: 15; D gene: TRBD1; J gene: TRBJ1-1; CDR3 DNA: TGTGCCAGCAGTCCACAGGGGAGGAGGAACACTGAAGCTTTCTTT; CDR3 protein: CASSPQGRRNTEAFF
V gene: TRBV6-5; clone size: once; CDR3 length: 14; D gene: .; J gene: TRBJ2-7; CDR3 DNA: TGTGCCAGCAGTTACCGGACAGCATCCTACGAGCAGTACTTC; CDR3 protein: CASSYRTASYEQYF
V gene: TRBV7-9; clone size: .; CDR3 length: 14; D gene: .; J gene: TRBJ1-4; CDR3 DNA: TGTGCCAGCACCCTAGGGAGGGGGGGTGAAAAACTGTTTTTT; CDR3 protein: CASTLGRGGEKLFF
V gene: TRBV27; clone size: .; CDR3 length: 17; D gene: TRBD1; J gene: TRBJ1-5; CDR3 DNA: TGTGCCAGCAGTCCCCGCTTGGGACAGGGAAGCAATCAGCCCCAGCATTTT; CDR3 protein: CASSPRLGQGSNQPQHF
V gene: TRBV11-2; clone size: .; CDR3 length: 16; D gene: TRBD2; J gene: TRBJ2-2; CDR3 DNA: TGTGCCAGCAGCTATTTGCGGGGGGCAAACACCGGGGAGCTGTTTTTT; CDR3 protein: CASSYLRGANTGELFF
V gene: TRBV2; clone size: .; CDR3 length: 13; D gene: .; J gene: TRBJ1-1; CDR3 DNA: TGTGCCAGTACCTTGAGGGAGAACACTGAAGCTTTCTTT; CDR3 protein: CASTLRENTEAFF
V gene: TRBV10-3; clone size: .; CDR3 length: 14; D gene: .; J gene: TRBJ2-7; CDR3 DNA: TGTGCCATCAGTGAGTCATCGGGGAGAGACGAGCAGTACTTC; CDR3 protein: CAISESSGRDEQYF
V gene: TRBV2; clone size: .; CDR3 length: 15; D gene: .; J gene: TRBJ1-6; CDR3 DNA: TGTGCCAGCAGTGAAGCGGGGGCGTTGAATTCACCCCTCCACTTT; CDR3 protein: CASSEAGALNSPLHF
V gene: TRBV4-1; clone size: .; CDR3 length: 15; D gene: .; J gene: TRBJ1-4; CDR3 DNA: TGCGCCAGCAGCTCACAGCCTTACACAAATGAAAAACTGTTTTTT; CDR3 protein: CASSSQPYTNEKLFF
V gene: TRBV28; clone size: once; CDR3 length: 13; D gene: .; J gene: TRBJ1-2; CDR3 DNA: TGTGCCAGCAGTTTAGTGGGGGAGGGTGGCTACACCTTC; CDR3 protein: CASSLVGEGGYTF
V gene: TRBV6-1; clone size: once; CDR3 length: 20; D gene: TRBD2; J gene: TRBJ2-7; CDR3 DNA: TGTGCCAGCAGTGGTTGGACAGGCCCGGGACTAGCGGGAGCCTTAGGGGAGCAGTACTTC; CDR3 protein: CASSGWTGPGLAGALGEQYF